This record covers a single TCR beta chain. What it binds is unknown. This CDR3 is built from 13 residues. Per germline, CDR1 MGHRA and CDR2 YSYEKL. The V end lost 4 bases, the J end lost 2 bases, and 9 bases lay between the germline ends. PBMC RNA was the source of the TCR library. TCRdb reanalysed the reads using MiXCR and keeps one entry per CDR3 protein. This sample has under 850 distinct CDR3 sequences, with 58% found just once. This specimen belongs to a study of regulatory T cells in long-lasting Graves disease. Study-wide results and caveats: Newly diagnosed Graves' patients exceeded persistent ones in TCR diversity. Investigators studied peripheral blood only, not thyroid tissue.

The material was peripheral blood mononuclear cells (PBMCs), obtained with antithyroid drug treatment, in newly diagnosed or persistent Graves disease (not recorded which). The chain joins TRBV4-1 to TRBJ2-7, with TRBD1 as a possible D gene (5 bases). This sequence originates from a female donor with Graves disease. For the CDR3, the DNA is TGCGCCAGCAGCCCCCCAGGGACCTACGAGCAGTACTTC. This gives the protein CASSPPGTYEQYF.